The sequence of this TCR beta chain was determined in a study of OX40 agonist ivuxolimab in advanced cancers. Regarding the research as a whole: Ivuxolimab was a fully human IgG2 agonistic monoclonal antibody targeting the costimulatory receptor OX40 (CD134). Of the approximately 54 patients in dose escalation, some 20 had hepatocellular carcinoma, some 15 had melanoma, 9 had renal cell carcinoma and 9 had head and neck cancer. A male proportion of around 81% and a mean age of roughly 58 years, ranging from about 20 to 85, were recorded for the dose-escalation cohort. Intravenous ivuxolimab was administered to patients every 2 weeks at six dose levels: 0.01, 0.1, 0.3, 1.5, 3 and 10 mg/kg. Patients were allowed to have had prior anti-PD-1, anti-PD-L1 or anti-CTLA-4 therapy, and about 40% of the dose-escalation patients had been treated with checkpoint inhibitors. The paper covers the monotherapy dose-escalation part of the phase I ivuxolimab trial, which included N ≈ 54 patients. Peripheral TCRbeta sequencing aimed to test whether ivuxolimab altered TCR sequence diversity and caused clonal T-cell expansion. Three dose-escalation patients achieved partial responses, one with hepatocellular carcinoma and two with cutaneous melanoma.

Paper-wide results and their limitations: At doses of 0.1 to 3.0 mg/kg, clonal expansion of both CD4+ and CD8+ blood T cells was observed from baseline to week 6. Low levels of normalized T-cell clonal expansion were also seen in some patients who did not respond. The antigen specificity of the clonally expanded peripheral T cells was not determined. After ivuxolimab, CD8+ T cells had more expanded clones than CD4+ T cells on average. Partial responders in the 0.1-3.0 mg/kg groups had among the lowest normalized peripheral clonal expansion, especially among CD8+ T cells.

CDR3 length: 13 amino acids, cysteine to phenylalanine. The sequence is cut down to CDR3 DNA, 39 bases in frame from base 1. Reading the germline V gene gives CDR1 MNHEY and CDR2 SVGAGI. V and J are truncated by 6 bases and 8 bases respectively, leaving an intervening sequence of 13 bases. For sequencing of the TCRbeta CDR3 region, genomic DNA was extracted from the sorted cells. The immunoSEQ Assay was used for sequencing of TCRbeta CDR3 regions. The immuneACCESS repertoire file appears here via TCRdb, limited to in-frame rearrangements. These files lack a portion of the clones; in checked studies, under half of the deficit traces to unresolved V genes, and the cause of the others is not known. Within this sample are just under 65,000 clones, with 81% of them counted one time only. The ten largest make up more than 0.8% of the sample. The trial excluded patients who had a history of autoimmune disease or were on systemic immunosuppression. Peripheral blood for TCR sequencing was collected from all dose cohorts at baseline, on cycle 4 day 1, and on cycle 7 day 1. Samples were obtained from an open-label, multicenter, first-in-human phase I dose-escalation trial of ivuxolimab. Adults with locally advanced or metastatic melanoma, renal cell, hepatocellular, or head and neck squamous cell carcinoma were enrolled in the trial. Before TCR sequencing, CD4+ T cells and CD8+ T cells from peripheral blood were sorted into separate populations.

As regards this clone: The antigen it binds to is not known. No base-level quality is on record; no much larger clone is a single base apart.

The chain is assembled from TRBV6-5 and TRBJ1-4, with no reliable assignment of the D segment. The sequences come from CD4+ or CD8+ T cells sorted from blood, collected in a trial of the OX40 agonist ivuxolimab. This sequence was found in an adult with an advanced solid tumor such as melanoma, head and neck, liver or kidney cancer. The nucleotides are TGTGCCAGCAGCCCGCGCCTGGGCGAAAAACTGTTTTTT. Its translation reads: CASSPRLGEKLFF.